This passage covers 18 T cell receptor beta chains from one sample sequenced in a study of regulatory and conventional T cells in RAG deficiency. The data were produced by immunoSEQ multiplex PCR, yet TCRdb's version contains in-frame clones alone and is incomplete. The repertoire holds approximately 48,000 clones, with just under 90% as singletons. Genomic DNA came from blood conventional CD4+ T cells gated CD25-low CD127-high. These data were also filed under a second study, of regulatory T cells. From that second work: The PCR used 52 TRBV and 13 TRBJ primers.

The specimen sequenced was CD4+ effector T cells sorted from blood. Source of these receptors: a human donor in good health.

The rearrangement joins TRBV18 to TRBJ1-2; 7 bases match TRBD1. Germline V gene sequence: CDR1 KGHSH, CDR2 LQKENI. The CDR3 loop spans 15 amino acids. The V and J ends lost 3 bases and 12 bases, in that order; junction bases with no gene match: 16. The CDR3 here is CASSPLGGTEGKDTF. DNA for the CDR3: TGTGCCAGCTCACCGCTCGGCGGGACAGAGGGTAAGGACACCTTC.

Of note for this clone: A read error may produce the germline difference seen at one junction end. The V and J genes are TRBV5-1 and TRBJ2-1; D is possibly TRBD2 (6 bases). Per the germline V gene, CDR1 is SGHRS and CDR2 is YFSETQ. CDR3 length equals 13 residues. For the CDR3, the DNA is TGCGCCAGCAGCGGAACTAGCTTAATAGAGCGGTTCTTC. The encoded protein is CASSGTSLIERFF.

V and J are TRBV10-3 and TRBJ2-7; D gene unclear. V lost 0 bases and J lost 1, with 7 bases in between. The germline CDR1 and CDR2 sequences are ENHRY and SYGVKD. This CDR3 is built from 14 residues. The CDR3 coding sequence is TGTGCCATCAGTGAGTCTGGGCAGTCCTACGAGCAGTACTTC. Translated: CAISESGQSYEQYF.

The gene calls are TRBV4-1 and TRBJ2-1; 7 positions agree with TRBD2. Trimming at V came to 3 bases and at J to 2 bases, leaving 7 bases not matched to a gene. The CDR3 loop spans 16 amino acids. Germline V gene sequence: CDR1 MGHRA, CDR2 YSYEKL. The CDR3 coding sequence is TGCGCCAGCAGCCATGACGGCGCGGGAGCCTACAATGAGCAGTTCTTC. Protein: CASSHDGAGAYNEQFF.

The chain's CDR3 is CASSIWGRGRNSTDTQYF. For the CDR3, the DNA is TGTGCCAGTAGTATATGGGGCCGCGGTCGTAACAGCACAGATACGCAGTATTTT. V is TRBV19 and J is TRBJ2-3, with D possibly TRBD1 on 5 matching bases. V was cut by 2 bases and J by 0 bases, with 18 bases left in between. Per germline, CDR1 LNHDA and CDR2 SQIVND (reference sequence). The CDR3 spans 18 residues. Complete variable domain (other parts from reference TRBV19 and TRBJ2-3): DGGITQSPKYLFRKEGQNVTLSCEQNLNHDAMYWYRQDPGQGLRLIYYSQIVNDFQKGDIAEGYSVSREKKESFPLTVTSAQKNPTAFYLCASSIWGRGRNSTDTQYFGPGTRLTVL.

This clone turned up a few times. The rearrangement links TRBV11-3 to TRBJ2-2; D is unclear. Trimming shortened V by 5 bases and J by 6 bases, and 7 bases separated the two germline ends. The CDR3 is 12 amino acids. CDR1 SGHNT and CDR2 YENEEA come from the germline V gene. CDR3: CASSPGPGELFF. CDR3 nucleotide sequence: TGTGCCAGCAGCCCCGGTCCCGGGGAGCTGTTTTTT.

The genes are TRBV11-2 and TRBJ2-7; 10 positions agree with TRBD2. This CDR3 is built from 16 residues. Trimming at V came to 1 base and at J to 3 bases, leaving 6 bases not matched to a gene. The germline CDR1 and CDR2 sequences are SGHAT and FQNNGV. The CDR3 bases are TGTGCCAGCAGCTTAGGGGGGGCTAGCGGGAGCTACGAGCAGTACTTC. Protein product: CASSLGGASGSYEQYF. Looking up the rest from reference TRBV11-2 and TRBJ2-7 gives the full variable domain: EAGVAQSPRYKIIEKRQSVAFWCNPISGHATLYWYQQILGQGPKLLIQFQNNGVVDDSQLPKDRFSAERLKGVDSTLKIQPAKLEDSAVYLCASSLGGASGSYEQYFGPGTRLTVT.

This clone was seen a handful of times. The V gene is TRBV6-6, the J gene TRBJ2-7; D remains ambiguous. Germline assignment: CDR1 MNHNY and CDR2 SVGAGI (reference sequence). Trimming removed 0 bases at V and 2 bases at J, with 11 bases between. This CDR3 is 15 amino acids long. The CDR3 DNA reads TGTGCCAGCAGTTACTCGGGTGCGGCGGCCTACGAGCAGTACTTC. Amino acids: CASSYSGAAAYEQYF.

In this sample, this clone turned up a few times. CDR3 residues: CASSLQRTGGDYGYTF. In DNA form, the CDR3 reads TGTGCCAGCAGCTTACAACGGACAGGGGGCGACTATGGCTACACCTTC. The chain joins TRBV11-3 to TRBJ1-2, with TRBD1 identical over 11 bases. Germline CDR1 SGHNT, CDR2 YENEEA. V gave up 2 bases and J gave up 3 bases; unmatched junction bases: 5. The CDR3 is 16 amino acids.

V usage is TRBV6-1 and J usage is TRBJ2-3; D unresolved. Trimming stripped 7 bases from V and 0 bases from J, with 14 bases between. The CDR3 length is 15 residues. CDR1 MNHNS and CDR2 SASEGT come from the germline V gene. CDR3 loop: CASKLGSTSTDTQYF. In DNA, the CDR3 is TGTGCCAGCAAGTTAGGCAGCACTAGCACAGATACGCAGTATTTT.

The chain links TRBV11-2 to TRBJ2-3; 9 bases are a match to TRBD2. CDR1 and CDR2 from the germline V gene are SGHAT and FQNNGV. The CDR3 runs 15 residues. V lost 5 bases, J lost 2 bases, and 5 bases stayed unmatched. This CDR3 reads CASSQRGENTDTQYF. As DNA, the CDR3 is TGTGCCAGCAGCCAGCGGGGGGAAAACACAGATACGCAGTATTTT. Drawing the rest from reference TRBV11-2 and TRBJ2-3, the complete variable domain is EAGVAQSPRYKIIEKRQSVAFWCNPISGHATLYWYQQILGQGPKLLIQFQNNGVVDDSQLPKDRFSAERLKGVDSTLKIQPAKLEDSAVYLCASSQRGENTDTQYFGPGTRLTVL.

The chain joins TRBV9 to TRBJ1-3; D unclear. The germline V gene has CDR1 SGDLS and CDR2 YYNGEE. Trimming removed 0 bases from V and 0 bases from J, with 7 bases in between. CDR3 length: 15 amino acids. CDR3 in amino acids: CASSVDGVSGNTIYF. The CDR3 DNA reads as TGTGCCAGCAGCGTAGATGGAGTCTCTGGAAACACCATATATTTT.

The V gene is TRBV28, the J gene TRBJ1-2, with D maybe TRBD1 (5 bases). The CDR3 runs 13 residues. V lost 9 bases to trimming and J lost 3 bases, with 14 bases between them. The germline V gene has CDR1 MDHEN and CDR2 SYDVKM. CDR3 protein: CASKRGSHYGYTF. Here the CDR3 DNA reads TGTGCCAGTAAACGGGGGTCCCACTATGGCTACACCTTC.

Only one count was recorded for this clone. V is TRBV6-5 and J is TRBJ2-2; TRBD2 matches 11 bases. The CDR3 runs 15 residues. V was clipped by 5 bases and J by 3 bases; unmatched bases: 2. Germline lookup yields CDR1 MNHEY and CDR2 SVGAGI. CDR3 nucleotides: TGTGCCAGCAGTAGGGGACTAGCGGACACCGGGGAGCTGTTTTTT. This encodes CASSRGLADTGELFF.

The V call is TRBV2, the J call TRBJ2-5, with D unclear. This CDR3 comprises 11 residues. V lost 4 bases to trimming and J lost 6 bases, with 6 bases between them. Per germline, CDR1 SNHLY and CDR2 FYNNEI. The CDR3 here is CASSVSQTQYF. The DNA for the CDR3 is TGTGCCAGCAGTGTTTCGCAGACCCAGTACTTC.

Written as DNA, the CDR3 is TGTGCCAGCAGTTCGTCCGGGACAGGGCGGAATCAGCCCCAGCATTTT. This sequence encodes CASSSSGTGRNQPQHF. The chain uses TRBV6-5 and TRBJ1-5; TRBD1 matches at 9 bases. The germline V gene encodes CDR1 MNHEY and CDR2 SVGAGI. V was pared by 4 bases and J by 4 bases, with 8 bases of the junction left unmatched. The CDR3 contains 16 residues.

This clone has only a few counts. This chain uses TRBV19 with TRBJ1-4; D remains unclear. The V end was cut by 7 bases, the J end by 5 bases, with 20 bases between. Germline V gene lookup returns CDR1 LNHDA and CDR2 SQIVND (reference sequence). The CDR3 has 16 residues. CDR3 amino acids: CASTLRGKASNEKLFF. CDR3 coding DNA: TGTGCCAGTACCCTACGAGGGAAAGCGTCCAATGAAAAACTGTTTTTT.

Written as DNA, the CDR3 is TGTGCCAGCACTAGGACTAGCTTCGGAGGCTGGGAGACCCAGTACTTC. It specifies CASTRTSFGGWETQYF. V usage is TRBV14 and J usage is TRBJ2-5; 8 bases match TRBD2. V lost 7 bases to trimming and J lost 5 bases; unmatched junction nucleotides: 15. This CDR3 is 16 amino acids long. Germline-derived CDR1 and CDR2 are SGHDN and FVKESK.